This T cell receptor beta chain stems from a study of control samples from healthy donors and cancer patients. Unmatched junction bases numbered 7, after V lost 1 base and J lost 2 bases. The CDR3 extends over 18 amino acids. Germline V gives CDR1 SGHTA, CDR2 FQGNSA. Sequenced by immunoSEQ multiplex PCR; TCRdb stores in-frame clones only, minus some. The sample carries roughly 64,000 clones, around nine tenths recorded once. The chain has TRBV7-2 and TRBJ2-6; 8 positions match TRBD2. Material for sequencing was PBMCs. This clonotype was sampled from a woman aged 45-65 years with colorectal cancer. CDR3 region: CASSLVPGGGAGANVLTF. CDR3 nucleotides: TGTGCCAGCAGCTTAGTTCCCGGGGGGGGAGCTGGGGCCAACGTCCTGACTTTC.